This passage covers 17 T cell receptor beta chains from one sample sequenced in a study of early T cells in non-severe SARS-CoV-2 infection. TCRdb ran MiXCR on the 5' RACE reads and lists one entry per CDR3 protein. The sample carries about 58,000 distinct CDR3 sequences, 12% recorded once. The input for sequencing was whole blood, taken at baseline. The source is an adult who was a healthcare worker with PCR-confirmed SARS-CoV-2 infection or an uninfected control (not recorded which). The donor label of this sample is uncertain.

The CDR3 is CASRTRVTSPYEQYV. CDR3 coding DNA: TGTGCCAGCCGAACCCGGGTCACTTCCCCCTACGAGCAGTACGTC. The chain uses TRBV7-4 and TRBJ2-7; the D is unclear. In germline, CDR1 is SGHVT, CDR2 SQSDAQ. The CDR3 length is 15 residues. Trimming removed 8 bases at V and 2 bases at J, with 19 bases between.

This clonotype has just a few counts. V is TRBV6-6 and J is TRBJ2-7, with a possible D match to TRBD2 (6 bases). Germline V gene sequence: CDR1 MNHNY, CDR2 SVGAGI (reference sequence). CDR3 size: 13 residues. Trimming left V 6 bases short and J 7 bases short, with 16 bases between. The CDR3 DNA is TGTGCCAGCAGCCGCGGGACCGAATATGAGCAGTACGTC. This encodes CASSRGTEYEQYV.

The J gene is TRBJ2-2, the V gene TRBV2, with no clear D. The CDR3 has 15 amino acids. V gave up 3 bases and J gave up 0 bases, with 8 bases separating them. Germline CDR1 is SNHLY and CDR2 is FYNNEI. The CDR3 spells CASSDMVTNTGELFF. CDR3 nucleotide sequence: TGTGCCAGCAGTGATATGGTAACGAACACCGGGGAGCTGTTTTTT. Drawing the rest from reference TRBV2 and TRBJ2-2, the complete variable domain is EPEVTQTPSHQVTQMGQEVILRCVPISNHLYFYWYRQILGQKVEFLVSFYNNEISEKSEIFDDQFSVERPDGSNFTLKIRSTKLEDSAMYFCASSDMVTNTGELFFGEGSRLTVL.

This clonotype came up a few times. The rearrangement uses TRBV18 and TRBJ2-7; weak D call: TRBD2 (6 bases). The CDR3 runs to 14 residues. Germline lookup yields CDR1 KGHSH and CDR2 LQKENI. With 3 bases removed from V and 6 bases from J, the gap between germline ends came to 15 bases. CDR3 sequence (DNA): TGTGCCAGCTCACCCCAGGGAGGTCCAAGCGAGCAGTACGTC. This encodes CASSPQGGPSEQYV.

This clonotype was counted at least ten times. This chain links TRBV20-1 with TRBJ2-5; tentatively, D is TRBD2 (5 bases). This CDR3 region has 14 residues. CDR1 is DFQATT, CDR2 SNEGSKA, per germline (reference sequence). V lost 3 bases and J lost 1, with 12 bases in between. CDR3 sequence: CSASGVPPQETQYF. The CDR3 coding sequence is TGCAGTGCTAGCGGGGTCCCTCCCCAAGAGACCCAGTACTTC.

This clonotype was counted between two and nine times. The chain couples TRBV10-1 to TRBJ2-2; D uncertain. CDR1 and CDR2 from the germline V gene are WNHNN and SYGVQD (reference sequence). Trimming took off 5 bases at V and 3 bases at J, with 7 bases between the two ends. This CDR3 region has 13 residues. This chain's CDR3 is CASSRTHTGELFF. The CDR3 bases are TGCGCCAGCAGTAGGACCCACACCGGGGAGCTGTTTTTT.

This chain connects TRBV10-2 to TRBJ1-1; D is uncertain. This CDR3 region has 12 residues. Deletions cut 9 bases from V and 0 bases from J, with 8 bases between. Germline assignment: CDR1 WSHSY and CDR2 SAAADI. The CDR3 here is CASGLLNTEAFF. The CDR3 coding sequence is TGCGCCAGTGGACTGTTGAACACTGAAGCTTTCTTT.

In its sample, this clonotype was seen a few times. This chain connects TRBV30 to TRBJ2-5; D is perhaps TRBD1 or TRBD2 (6 bases each). The V end lost 1 base, the J end lost 5 bases, and 17 bases lay between the germline ends. This CDR3 spans 15 amino acids. Germline loops: CDR1 GTSNPN, CDR2 SVGIG (reference sequence). CDR3 nucleotides: TGTGCCTGGAGTGCGTTTGGGGGGCCTGGGGAGACCCAGTACTTC. Protein sequence: CAWSAFGGPGETQYF. The whole variable domain, filled in from reference TRBV30 and TRBJ2-5, reads SQTIHQWPATLVQPVGSPLSLECTVEGTSNPNLYWYRQAAGRGLQLLFYSVGIGQISSEVPQNLSASRPQDRQFILSSKKLLLSDSGFYLCAWSAFGGPGETQYFGPGTRLLVL.

The CDR3 loop is CSAGTGGAENFGYTF. The CDR3 nucleotides are TGCAGCGCAGGGACAGGGGGCGCTGAAAACTTCGGCTACACCTTC. This chain links TRBV29-1 with TRBJ1-2; 12 bases fit TRBD1. The V and J ends lost 7 bases and 8 bases, in that order; junction bases with no gene match: 14. The CDR3 covers 15 residues. Germline CDR1 and CDR2: SQVTM and ANQGSEA.

At least ten counts were recorded for this clonotype. The chain uses TRBV5-1 and TRBJ1-5, with TRBD1 matching over 7 bases. The CDR3 is 14 residues long. Unmatched junction bases numbered 4, after V lost 0 bases and J lost 7 bases. The germline V gene has CDR1 SGHRS and CDR2 YFSETQ. CDR3 protein: CASSLGQGTQPQHF. For the CDR3, the DNA is TGCGCCAGCAGCTTGGGACAGGGTACGCAGCCCCAGCATTTT.

The V call is TRBV5-1, the J call TRBJ2-7; 12 bases match TRBD1. The CDR3 runs to 15 residues. V gave up 4 bases and J gave up 4 bases; unmatched junction bases: 6. Germline V gene lookup returns CDR1 SGHRS and CDR2 YFSETQ. In DNA form, the CDR3 reads TGCGCCAGCAGCCTGGGACAGGGGGCAAGATACGAGCAGTACGTC. Amino acid sequence: CASSLGQGARYEQYV.

This clonotype was seen a handful of times. The V call is TRBV7-9, the J call TRBJ2-1; no firm D call. The ends were cut back, 2 bases at V and 1 base at J, with 6 bases in the middle. Looked up from germline, CDR1 is SEHNR and CDR2 is FQNEAQ (reference sequence). This CDR3 spans 14 amino acids. The CDR3 coding sequence is TGTGCCAGCAGCTTAACAGCTTCCTACAATGAGCAGTTCTTC. Amino acid sequence: CASSLTASYNEQFF.

There are a few counts of this clonotype. The V and J genes are TRBV9 and TRBJ1-2; 9 bases are a match to TRBD1. The CDR3 consists of 16 residues. Germline V gives CDR1 SGDLS, CDR2 YYNGEE. J gave up 7 bases and V 4 bases, and 14 bases lay outside the gene matches. CDR3 in amino acids: CASSPRTGAWAGGYTF. CDR3 nucleotide sequence: TGTGCCAGCAGCCCTAGGACAGGGGCTTGGGCTGGTGGCTACACCTTC. Full variable domain (missing parts from reference TRBV9 and TRBJ1-2): DSGVTQTPKHLITATGQRVTLRCSPRSGDLSVYWYQQSLDQGLQFLIQYYNGEERAKGNILERFSAQQFPDLHSELNLSSLELGDSALYFCASSPRTGAWAGGYTFGSGTRLTVV.

The chain recombines TRBV6-6 with TRBJ2-7; D might be TRBD1 (5 bases). There are 15 residues in the CDR3. Germline V lookup: CDR1 MNHNY, CDR2 SVGAGI (reference sequence). Deletions cut 5 bases from V and 2 bases from J, with 16 bases between. As DNA, the CDR3 is TGTGCCAGCAGTCAAAGCCCGACAGTTGCCTACGAGCAGTACGTC. Protein: CASSQSPTVAYEQYV.

The rearrangement links TRBV28 to TRBJ2-1; TRBD1 is a possible D gene (5 bases). The CDR3 spans 15 residues. V shed 6 bases and J shed 4 bases, with 16 bases lying between them. Germline V gene data show CDR1 as MDHEN and CDR2 as SYDVKM. The CDR3 DNA sequence: TGTGCCAGCAGAACTGGGGCACTGAGTTACAATGAGCAGTTCTTC. It encodes CASRTGALSYNEQFF. The entire variable domain, with the rest obtained from reference TRBV28 and TRBJ2-1, is as follows: DVKVTQSSRYLVKRTGEKVFLECVQDMDHENMFWYRQDPGLGLRLIYFSYDVKMKEKGDIPEGYSVSREKKERFSLILESASTNQTSMYLCASRTGALSYNEQFFGPGTRLTVL.

This chain joins TRBV4-1 and TRBJ1-1; maybe TRBD1 (6 bases). The CDR3 has 14 amino acids. V was clipped by 5 bases and J by 3 bases, with 13 bases between them. From germline, CDR1 is MGHRA and CDR2 YSYEKL. CDR3 bases: TGCGCCAGCAGCATCCGGGACACCGACACTGAAGCTTTCTTT. Translating it yields CASSIRDTDTEAFF.

This clonotype was seen many times. The chain recombines TRBV5-8 with TRBJ1-5; D gene unclear. The germline CDR1 and CDR2 sequences are SGHTS and YDEGEE. Trimming took 6 bases from V and 0 from J, leaving 16 bases between them. The CDR3 loop spans 16 amino acids. The CDR3 reads CASIELGYSSNQPQHF. DNA for the CDR3: TGTGCCAGCATTGAATTGGGTTACTCTAGCAATCAGCCCCAGCATTTT. The full variable domain, in which reference TRBV5-8 and TRBJ1-5 provide the parts outside the CDR3, is EAGVTQSPTHLIKTRGQQATLRCSPISGHTSVYWYQQALGLGLQFLLWYDEGEERNRGNFPPRFSGRQFPNYSSELNVNALELEDSALYLCASIELGYSSNQPQHFGDGTRLSIL.